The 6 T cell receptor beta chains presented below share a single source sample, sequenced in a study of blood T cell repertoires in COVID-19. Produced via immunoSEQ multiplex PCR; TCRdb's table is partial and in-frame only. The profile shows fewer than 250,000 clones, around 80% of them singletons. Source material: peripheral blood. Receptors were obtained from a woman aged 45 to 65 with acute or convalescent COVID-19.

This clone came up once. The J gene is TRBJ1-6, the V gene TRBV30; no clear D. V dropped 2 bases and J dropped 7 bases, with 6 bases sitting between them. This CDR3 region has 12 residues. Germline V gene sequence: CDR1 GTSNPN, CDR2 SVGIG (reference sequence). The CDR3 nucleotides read TGTGCCTGGAGTCCCCCGAATTCACCCCTCCACTTT. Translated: CAWSPPNSPLHF.

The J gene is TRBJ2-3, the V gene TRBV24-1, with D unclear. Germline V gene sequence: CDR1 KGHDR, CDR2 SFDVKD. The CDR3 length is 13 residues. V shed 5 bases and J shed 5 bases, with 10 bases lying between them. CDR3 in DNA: TGTGCCACCAGTGGTCGCTGGAGAGATACGCAGTATTTT. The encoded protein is CATSGRWRDTQYF.

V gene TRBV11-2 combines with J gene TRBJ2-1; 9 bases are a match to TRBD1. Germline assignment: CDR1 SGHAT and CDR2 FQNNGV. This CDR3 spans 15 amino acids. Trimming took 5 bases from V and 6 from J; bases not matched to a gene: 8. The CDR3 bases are TGTGCCAGCAGCCTACCGGGACAGGGAGGCAATGAGCAGTTCTTC. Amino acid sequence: CASSLPGQGGNEQFF.

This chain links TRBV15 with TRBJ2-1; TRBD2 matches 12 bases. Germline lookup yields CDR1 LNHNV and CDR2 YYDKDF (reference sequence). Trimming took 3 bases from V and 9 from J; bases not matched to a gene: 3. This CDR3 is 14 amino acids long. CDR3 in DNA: TGTGCCACCAGCAGCGGGACTAGCGGGCGTGAGCAGTTCTTC. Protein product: CATSSGTSGREQFF. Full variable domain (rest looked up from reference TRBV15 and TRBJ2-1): DAMVIQNPRYQVTQFGKPVTLSCSQTLNHNVMYWYQQKSSQAPKLLFHYYDKDFNNEADTPDNFQSRRPNTSFCFLDIRSPGLGDTAMYLCATSSGTSGREQFFGPGTRLTVL.

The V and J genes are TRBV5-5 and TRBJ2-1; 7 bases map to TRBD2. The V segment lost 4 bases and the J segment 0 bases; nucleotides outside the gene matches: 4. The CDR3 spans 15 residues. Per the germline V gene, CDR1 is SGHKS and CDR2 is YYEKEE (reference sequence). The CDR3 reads CASSPGGSSYNEQFF. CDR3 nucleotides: TGTGCCAGCAGCCCCGGGGGGAGCTCCTACAATGAGCAGTTCTTC.

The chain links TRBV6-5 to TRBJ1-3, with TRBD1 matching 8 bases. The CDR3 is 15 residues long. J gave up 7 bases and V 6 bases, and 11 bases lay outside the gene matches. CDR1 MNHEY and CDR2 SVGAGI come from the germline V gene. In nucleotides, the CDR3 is TGTGCCAGCAGCAACCGAGGACAGGGTAGTAACACCATATATTTT. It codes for CASSNRGQGSNTIYF.